This TCR beta chain was captured in a study of long-term antiretroviral therapy in people with HIV. Study results and limitations: Diversity rose after ART but stayed below transplant donor controls.

For this clone: The antigen is unknown.

V lost 6 bases and J lost 2, with 14 bases in between. Per germline, CDR1 MNHEY and CDR2 SMNVEV (reference sequence). The CDR3 runs 16 residues. Donors needed at least one pre-ART PBMC sample plus at least two post-ART samples. The assay used was immunoSEQ (version v3.0), run at survey level. Repertoires were generated with immunoSEQ multiplex PCR, while TCRdb's copy carries only in-frame clones and drops some. Here the sample spans 30,000 to 40,000 clones, roughly 85% being singletons. This sequence joins TRBV27 and TRBJ2-6; D tentatively fits TRBD1 or TRBD2 (6 bases each). The TCR sequence derives from a man aged 18 to 30 with HIV. Sequencing was performed on unsorted PBMCs, taken 3.3 years after starting antiretroviral therapy. The CDR3 spells CASRPGEVPGANVLTF. The CDR3 DNA sequence: TGTGCCAGCAGGCCAGGGGAGGTACCTGGGGCCAACGTCCTGACTTTC.